Each of the 22 T cell receptor beta chains below was sequenced from the same sample in a study of a mutant IDH1 vaccine in newly diagnosed glioma. Specified time point: week 5, during vaccination. Each vaccine dose was 300 ug of mutant IDH1 20-mer peptide, with topical imiquimod. Assay used: immunoSEQ multiplex PCR; TCRdb lists only in-frame clones, some missing. The repertoire has roughly 50,000 clones, approximately 82% of them found once; the top ten carry approximately 3%. Their antigen targets remain unknown. The material was PBMCs, obtained from a glioma patient whose treatment included an IDH1 peptide vaccine. The source is a woman younger than 30 with glioma. Some clones in this sample may be carry-over from other donors' samples.

This chain uses TRBV6-5 with TRBJ1-2, with D possibly being TRBD1 (5 bases). The ends were cut back, 6 bases at V and 1 base at J, with 15 bases in the middle. The CDR3 is made up of 15 amino acids. Looked up from germline, CDR1 is MNHEY and CDR2 is SVGAGI. The DNA of the CDR3 is TGTGCCAGCAGCCCCTCTTGGGGGAGTAACTATGGCTACACCTTC. It translates to CASSPSWGSNYGYTF.

Relative to its sample, this clone is medium-sized (0.01 to 0.1%). V and J are TRBV27 and TRBJ2-1; possibly TRBD1 for D (5 bases). This CDR3 contains 15 residues. The germline gives CDR1 MNHEY, CDR2 SMNVEV (reference sequence). Trimming shortened V by 0 bases and J by 4 bases, and 10 bases separated the two germline ends. CDR3 DNA sequence: TGTGCCAGCAGTTTATCGGGGCCTACGTACAATGAGCAGTTCTTC. Translated, it gives CASSLSGPTYNEQFF.

This rearrangement joins TRBV11-2 to TRBJ2-3; D perhaps matches TRBD2 (6 bases). CDR1 and CDR2 (germline): SGHAT, FQNNGV. This CDR3 is built from 13 residues. The V gene lost 5 bases and the J gene lost 13 bases, with 19 bases spanning the gap. CDR3: CASSLRGGTYEYF. The CDR3 DNA sequence: TGTGCCAGCAGCCTCCGTGGGGGGACCTACGAGTATTTT.

There are a few counts of this clone. This chain uses TRBV6-5 with TRBJ2-7; tentatively, D is TRBD1 or TRBD2 (5 bases each). Germline values: CDR1 MNHEY, CDR2 SVGAGI. This CDR3 has 14 residues. V was shortened by 5 bases and J by 0 bases, with 11 bases between the two germline ends. The CDR3 reads CASSTTGTSYEQYF. The CDR3 nucleotides are TGTGCCAGCAGTACAACCGGGACCTCCTACGAGCAGTACTTC.

The chain combines TRBV6-1 with TRBJ2-1; 9 nucleotides line up with TRBD2. Germline V CDR1 and CDR2: MNHNS, SASEGT. V lost 4 bases, J lost 6 bases, and 7 bases stayed unmatched. The length of the CDR3 is 15 residues. As DNA, the CDR3 is TGTGCCAGCAGTGGCCCTCAGCGGGGGGCCAATGAGCAGTTCTTC. Translated, it gives CASSGPQRGANEQFF.

The chain uses TRBV7-9 and TRBJ2-7; D remains unclear. CDR1 and CDR2 from the germline V gene are SEHNR and FQNEAQ (reference sequence). Trimming left V 5 bases short and J 4 bases short, with 9 bases between. The CDR3 is 12 amino acids. CDR3 amino acids: CASSALGYEQYF. The CDR3 DNA is TGTGCCAGCAGCGCCCTTGGGTACGAGCAGTACTTC. The whole variable domain, filled in from reference TRBV7-9 and TRBJ2-7, reads DTGVSQNPRHKITKRGQNVTFRCDPISEHNRLYWYRQTLGQGPEFLTYFQNEAQLEKSRLLSDRFSAERPKGSFSTLEIQRTEQGDSAMYLCASSALGYEQYFGPGTRLTVT.

Here the CDR3 DNA reads TGTGCCAGCAGCCGCGGGACAGGGATGAACACTGAAGCTTTCTTT. Translation: CASSRGTGMNTEAFF. The chain recombines TRBV5-4 with TRBJ1-1; 9 bases fit TRBD1. J lost 0 bases, V lost 4 bases, and 4 bases had no gene match. The length of the CDR3 is 15 residues. Germline-derived CDR1 and CDR2 are SGHNT and YYREEE (reference sequence). Full variable domain (rest looked up from reference TRBV5-4 and TRBJ1-1): ETGVTQSPTHLIKTRGQQVTLRCSSQSGHNTVSWYQQALGQGPQFIFQYYREEENGRGNFPPRFSGLQFPNYSSELNVNALELDDSALYLCASSRGTGMNTEAFFGQGTRLTVV.

This clone appeared a single time. This chain links TRBV5-8 with TRBJ1-4, with 9 bases fitting TRBD1. CDR3 size: 15 residues. The ends lost 3 bases at V and 6 bases at J; junction bases unmatched: 6. Germline V gene data show CDR1 as SGHTS and CDR2 as YDEGEE. DNA for the CDR3: TGTGCCAGCAGCTCAGGACAGGGGAGAGATGAAAAACTGTTTTTT. This codes for CASSSGQGRDEKLFF.

The CDR3 sequence: CASSIDLGLNTQYF. For the CDR3, the DNA is TGTGCCAGTAGTATAGATCTTGGACTGAATACGCAGTATTTT. J is TRBJ2-3 and V is TRBV19, with D perhaps TRBD2 (5 bases). The V end lost 0 bases, the J end lost 7 bases, and 11 bases lay between the germline ends. The germline V gene has CDR1 LNHDA and CDR2 SQIVND (reference sequence). This CDR3 has 14 residues.

This clone was observed a few times. The gene calls are TRBV19 and TRBJ1-6, with D maybe TRBD1 (6 bases). This CDR3 is 15 amino acids long. The germline gives CDR1 LNHDA, CDR2 SQIVND (reference sequence). Trimming removed 6 bases from V and 8 bases from J, with 17 bases in between. For the CDR3, the DNA is TGTGCCAGTAGCCGGGGGCCGCGGTCCGATTCACCCCTCCACTTT. This encodes CASSRGPRSDSPLHF.

V gene TRBV6-5 combines with J gene TRBJ1-5; unclear D gene. V dropped 4 bases and J dropped 5 bases, with 12 bases sitting between them. The CDR3 sequence is 14 residues long. Germline lookup yields CDR1 MNHEY and CDR2 SVGAGI. CDR3 sequence reads: CASSFPTIYQPQHF. The CDR3 DNA reads TGTGCCAGCAGTTTCCCCACGATTTATCAGCCCCAGCATTTT.

The chain combines TRBV27 with TRBJ2-1; TRBD1 matches 8 bases. The V gene end was trimmed by 5 bases and the J gene end by 2 bases; junction bases not matched to a gene: 5. Germline CDR1 MNHEY, CDR2 SMNVEV (reference sequence). The CDR3 sequence is 15 residues long. CDR3: CASSLRDRPYNEQFF. The CDR3 DNA follows: TGTGCCAGCAGTCTCCGGGACAGGCCCTACAATGAGCAGTTCTTC.

This rearrangement joins TRBV19 to TRBJ1-2; TRBD1 is a possible D gene (6 bases). The CDR3 spans 13 residues. The germline V gene encodes CDR1 LNHDA and CDR2 SQIVND (reference sequence). V dropped 3 bases and J dropped 5 bases, with 10 bases sitting between them. The CDR3 bases are TGTGCCAGTAGTATTCGGCAGGGGTATGGCTACACCTTC. This codes for CASSIRQGYGYTF. The full variable domain, completed using reference TRBV19 and TRBJ1-2, is DGGITQSPKYLFRKEGQNVTLSCEQNLNHDAMYWYRQDPGQGLRLIYYSQIVNDFQKGDIAEGYSVSREKKESFPLTVTSAQKNPTAFYLCASSIRQGYGYTFGSGTRLTVV.

V is TRBV27 and J is TRBJ1-2; 9 positions match TRBD1. This CDR3 is built from 17 residues. Unmatched junction bases numbered 14, after V lost 5 bases and J lost 4 bases. Germline loops: CDR1 MNHEY, CDR2 SMNVEV (reference sequence). Written as DNA, the CDR3 is TGTGCCAGCAGTATTACAGGGGGCGCACAAGGAAGCTATGGCTACACCTTC. This encodes CASSITGGAQGSYGYTF.

This sequence joins TRBV9 and TRBJ1-5, with a possible D match to TRBD1 (6 bases). With 4 bases removed from V and 3 bases from J, the gap between germline ends came to 14 bases. In germline, CDR1 is SGDLS, CDR2 YYNGEE. The CDR3 length is 15 residues. CDR3 DNA sequence: TGTGCCAGCAGCCCGCAGGGGAGCCCCAATCAGCCCCAGCATTTT. It encodes CASSPQGSPNQPQHF.

This rearrangement joins TRBV28 to TRBJ1-2; weak D call: TRBD1 (6 bases). Trimming stripped 4 bases from V and 0 bases from J, with 18 bases between. The CDR3 consists of 17 residues. Germline CDR1 reads MDHEN; CDR2 reads SYDVKM. The CDR3 loop reads CASSSRQDLPPNYGYTF. The DNA of the CDR3 is TGTGCCAGCAGTTCTCGACAGGACCTCCCCCCTAACTATGGCTACACCTTC.

This clone was recorded once. The V call is TRBV25-1, the J call TRBJ2-1; D is possibly TRBD2 (5 bases). The CDR3 runs 14 residues. The germline V gene encodes CDR1 MGHDK and CDR2 SYGVNS. Trimming cost V 4 bases and J 5 bases, with 12 bases left between them. The CDR3 DNA sequence: TGTGCCAGCAGTGCCGGGGTGGCCGACAATGAGCAGTTCTTC. This encodes CASSAGVADNEQFF.

This clone has more than one count but fewer than ten. The chain uses TRBV25-1 and TRBJ2-7; TRBD1 is a possible D gene (6 bases). The CDR3 spans 15 residues. Germline V gene data show CDR1 as MGHDK and CDR2 as SYGVNS. The V end was cut by 5 bases, the J end by 0 bases, with 14 bases between. CDR3: CASSPRTASSYEQYF. CDR3 in DNA: TGTGCCAGCAGTCCAAGGACAGCGAGCTCCTACGAGCAGTACTTC.

The gene calls are TRBV13 and TRBJ2-7; D not resolved. The CDR3 extends over 14 amino acids. V lost 0 bases to trimming and J lost 7 bases, with 13 bases between them. The V gene's germline CDR1 is PRHDT and CDR2 FYEKMQ (reference sequence). CDR3 protein: CASSLGLRDTEQYF. The CDR3 region has the DNA TGTGCCAGCAGCTTAGGCCTTCGCGACACGGAGCAGTACTTC.

J is TRBJ2-7 and V is TRBV5-6; a weak D match, TRBD2 (7 bases). This CDR3 region has 16 residues. Per germline, CDR1 SGHDT and CDR2 YYEEEE. With 3 bases removed from V and 7 bases from J, the gap between germline ends came to 23 bases. For the CDR3, the DNA is TGTGCCAGCAGCTGGGGGGGCGGGACCCTCCTGAGGGAGCAGTACTTC. Protein product: CASSWGGGTLLREQYF.

The CDR3 DNA follows: TGTGCCAGCTCACCTTCAGAGAATTCACCCCTCCACTTT. Protein sequence: CASSPSENSPLHF. This chain joins TRBV18 and TRBJ1-6; D remains unclear. Trimming took off 3 bases at V and 7 bases at J, with 7 bases between the two ends. The CDR3 spans 13 residues. Germline CDR1 reads KGHSH; CDR2 reads LQKENI.

The chain combines TRBV10-2 with TRBJ2-7; 9 bases map to TRBD1. The CDR3 runs 12 residues. V gave up 4 bases and J gave up 5 bases; unmatched junction bases: 0. The germline CDR1 and CDR2 sequences are WSHSY and SAAADI. This CDR3 is CASSGTGDEQYF. The CDR3 DNA follows: TGCGCCAGCAGTGGGACAGGGGACGAGCAGTACTTC.